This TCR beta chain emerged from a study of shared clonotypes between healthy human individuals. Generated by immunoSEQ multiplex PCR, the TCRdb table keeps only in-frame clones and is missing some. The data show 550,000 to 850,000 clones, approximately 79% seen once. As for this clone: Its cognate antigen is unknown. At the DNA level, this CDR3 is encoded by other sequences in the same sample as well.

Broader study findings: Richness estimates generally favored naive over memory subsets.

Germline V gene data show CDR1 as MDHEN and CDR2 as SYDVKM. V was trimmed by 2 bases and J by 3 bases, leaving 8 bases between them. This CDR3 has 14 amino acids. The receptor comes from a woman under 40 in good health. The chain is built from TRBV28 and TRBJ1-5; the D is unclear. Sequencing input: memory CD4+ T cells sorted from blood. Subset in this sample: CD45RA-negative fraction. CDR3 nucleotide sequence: TGTGCCAGCAGTTTAGGGCAAACCAATCAGCCCCAGCATTTT. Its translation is CASSLGQTNQPQHF.